The clone carrying this T cell receptor beta chain has a single count. Its antigen is unidentified. This entry belongs to a study of T cells in narcolepsy. Trimming removed 0 bases from V and 7 bases from J; junction bases left unmatched: 6. Germline values: CDR1 SGHDT, CDR2 YYEEEE. CDR3 length: 15 amino acids. TCRdb's copy holds only in-frame clones and misses some; the assay was immunoSEQ multiplex PCR. The table has fewer than 15,000 clones, 85% to 90% seen once. Findings of the study overall: Comparing one patient's CSF and blood CD4+ clonotypes highlighted HCRT- and TRIB2-specific autoreactive clonotypes.

The rearrangement links TRBV5-6 to TRBJ2-1, with 8 bases that match TRBD2. The source material was CD45RA- memory CD4+ T cells from PBMCs. The clonotype was recovered from a human donor with narcolepsy. The CDR3 loop is CASSLAGGAGNEQFF. DNA for the CDR3: TGTGCCAGCAGCTTGGCCGGGGGGGCGGGGAATGAGCAGTTCTTC. The entire variable domain, with the rest obtained from reference TRBV5-6 and TRBJ2-1, is as follows: DAGVTQSPTHLIKTRGQQVTLRCSPKSGHDTVSWYQQALGQGPQFIFQYYEEEERQRGNFPDRFSGHQFPNYSSELNVNALLLGDSALYLCASSLAGGAGNEQFFGPGTRLTVL.